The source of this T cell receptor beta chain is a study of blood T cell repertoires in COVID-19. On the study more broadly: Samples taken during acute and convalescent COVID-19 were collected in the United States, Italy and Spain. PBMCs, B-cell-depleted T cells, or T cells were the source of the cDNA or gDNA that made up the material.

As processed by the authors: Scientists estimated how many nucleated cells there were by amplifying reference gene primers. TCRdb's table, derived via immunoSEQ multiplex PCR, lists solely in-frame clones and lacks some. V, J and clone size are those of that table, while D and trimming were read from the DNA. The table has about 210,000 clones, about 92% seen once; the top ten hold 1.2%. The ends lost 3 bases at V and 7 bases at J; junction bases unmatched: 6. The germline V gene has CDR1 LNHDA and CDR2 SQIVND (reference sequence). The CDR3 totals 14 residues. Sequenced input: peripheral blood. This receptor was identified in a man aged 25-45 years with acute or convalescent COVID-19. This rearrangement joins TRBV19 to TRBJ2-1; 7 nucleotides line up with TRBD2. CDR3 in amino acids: CASSIGQGGNEQFF. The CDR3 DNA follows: TGTGCCAGTAGTATTGGGCAGGGAGGGAATGAGCAGTTCTTC. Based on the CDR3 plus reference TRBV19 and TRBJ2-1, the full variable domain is DGGITQSPKYLFRKEGQNVTLSCEQNLNHDAMYWYRQDPGQGLRLIYYSQIVNDFQKGDIAEGYSVSREKKESFPLTVTSAQKNPTAFYLCASSIGQGGNEQFFGPGTRLTVL.